The source of this TCR beta chain is a study of blood T cells in healthy people across ages. Study results and caveats: Diversity was higher, and naive CD4+ cells more numerous, in long-lived donors than in aged donors. TCR beta diversity per million T cells fell roughly linearly with age.

Details on this clonotype: Its antigen is unknown.

Deletions cut 3 bases from V and 3 bases from J, with 14 bases between. This CDR3 region has 15 residues. CDR1 is SNHLY and CDR2 is FYNNEI in the germline V gene. A J-beta primer mix and a sample-barcoded 5' primer were used in a second PCR of about 7 to 12 cycles. TCRdb reprocessed the 5' RACE reads with MiXCR, giving one entry per CDR3 protein. The data contain 1.5 million to 2 million distinct CDR3 sequences, about 50% of them singletons. The sample was blood. The source of this sequence is a middle-aged woman in good health. The V gene is TRBV2, the J gene TRBJ1-1; tentatively, D is TRBD1 (5 bases). Here the CDR3 DNA reads TGTGCCAGCAGTGACATCCTGAGACAGCACACTGAAGCTTTCTTT. Protein product: CASSDILRQHTEAFF.